The clone carrying this T cell receptor (beta chain) was counted between two and nine times. The sample is drawn from a study of early T cells in non-severe SARS-CoV-2 infection. TCRdb recomputed calls from the 5' RACE reads with MiXCR, one row per CDR3 protein. Of 35,000 to 45,000 distinct CDR3 sequences in the sample, less than 6.5% were seen once. Trimming pared 5 bases from V and 9 bases from J, leaving 16 bases between. The CDR3 totals 14 residues. Germline CDR1 and CDR2: SGHVS and FQNEAQ. The sequence was collected from an adult who was a healthcare worker with PCR-confirmed SARS-CoV-2 infection or an uninfected control (not recorded which). Input material: whole blood. The genes are TRBV7-8 and TRBJ2-2, with D tentatively TRBD1 or TRBD2 (5 bases each). CDR3 region: CASSIPGPGRELFF. CDR3 sequence (DNA): TGTGCCAGCAGCATTCCGGGACCCGGTCGGGAGCTGTTTTTT.